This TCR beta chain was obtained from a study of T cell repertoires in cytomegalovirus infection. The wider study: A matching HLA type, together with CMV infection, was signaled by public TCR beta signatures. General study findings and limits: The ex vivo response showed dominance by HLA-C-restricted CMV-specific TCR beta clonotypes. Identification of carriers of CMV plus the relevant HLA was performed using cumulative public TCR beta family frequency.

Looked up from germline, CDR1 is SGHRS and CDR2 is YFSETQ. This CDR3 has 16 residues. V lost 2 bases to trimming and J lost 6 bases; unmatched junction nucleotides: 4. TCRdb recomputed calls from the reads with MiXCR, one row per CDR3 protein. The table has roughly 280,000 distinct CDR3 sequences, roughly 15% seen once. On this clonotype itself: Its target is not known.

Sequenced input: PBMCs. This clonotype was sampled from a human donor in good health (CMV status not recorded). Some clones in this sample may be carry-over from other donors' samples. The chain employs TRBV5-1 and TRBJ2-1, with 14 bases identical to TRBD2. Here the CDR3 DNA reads TGCGCCAGCAGCTTTGGACTAGCGGGAGGCGGCAATGAGCAGTTCTTC. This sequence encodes CASSFGLAGGGNEQFF.